This passage covers 30 T cell receptor beta chains from one sample sequenced in a study of CD8+CD57+ T cells in acquired aplastic anemia. Profiling of TCR beta VDJ combinations and CDR3 sequences used genomic DNA as template. One entry per CDR3 protein, called by TCRdb with MiXCR from the reads. The data hold a few hundred thousand distinct CDR3 sequences, with around 72% observed a single time. The specimen sequenced was sorted CD4+, CD8+, or CD8+CD57+ T cells (not recorded which) from PBMCs. Every receptor here comes from a human donor in good health, serving as a control.

The chain couples TRBV20-1 to TRBJ2-7; D is ambiguous. Germline values: CDR1 DFQATT, CDR2 SNEGSKA (reference sequence). V dropped 1 base and J dropped 1 base, with 14 bases sitting between them. This CDR3 is 15 amino acids long. In DNA form, the CDR3 reads TGCAGTGCTAGAGGGCTACTGGCTTGTTCCTACGAGCAGTACTTC. Its translation: CSARGLLACSYEQYF.

Only a few counts were recorded for this clonotype. A much more abundant neighbour one base away suggests this may be a read error. The J gene is TRBJ1-1, the V gene TRBV2, with D perhaps TRBD1 (5 bases). Looked up from germline, CDR1 is SNHLY and CDR2 is FYNNEI. The CDR3 sequence is 14 residues long. Trimming cost V 6 bases and J 0 bases, with 11 bases left between them. DNA of the CDR3: TGTGCCAGCAGCTTGGGACGGATGAACACTGAAGCTTTCTTT. This translates into CASSLGRMNTEAFF.

The sample holds a few counts of this clonotype. A read error is possible here, since a much larger clone lies one base away. The CDR3 is CASRASDRENSPLHF. CDR3 nucleotide sequence: TGTGCCAGCAGGGCCTCGGACAGGGAAAATTCACCCCTCCACTTT. V and J are TRBV6-2 or TRBV6-3 and TRBJ1-6; 8 bases line up with TRBD1. This CDR3 has 15 residues. The trim removed 6 bases at V and 7 bases at J, leaving 8 bases unmatched. Germline CDR1 and CDR2: MNHEY and SVGEGT.

Worth noting for this clonotype: One end of the junction does not line up with germline, which may come from a read error. The chain uses TRBV7-3 and TRBJ2-7, with a possible D match to TRBD1 (6 bases). CDR1 is SGHTA, CDR2 FQGTGA, per germline. The CDR3 consists of 12 residues. The CDR3 DNA follows: TGTGCCAGCAGGATGATGGCAGGGGAGCAGAACTTC. Translation: CASRMMAGEQNF.

At least ten counts were recorded for this clonotype. The rearrangement uses TRBV13 and TRBJ2-3; D unresolved. CDR1 and CDR2 from the germline V gene are PRHDT and FYEKMQ (reference sequence). The length of the CDR3 is 14 residues. V was cut by 7 bases and J by 2 bases, with 13 bases left in between. The CDR3 sequence: CASNSRFSTDTQYF. CDR3 nucleotides: TGTGCCAGCAACTCCCGGTTTTCCACAGATACGCAGTATTTT.

In its sample, this clonotype was seen a few times. This clone may be a read error of a much larger clone one base away. This chain links TRBV20-1 with TRBJ2-5; 10 nucleotides match TRBD1. The V and J ends lost 3 bases and 5 bases, in that order; junction bases with no gene match: 6. Germline V gene lookup returns CDR1 DFQATT and CDR2 SNEGSKA (reference sequence). This CDR3 has 14 amino acids. The CDR3 nucleotides read TGCAGTGCTAGCGACAGGGGGCTTGAGGAGACCCAGTACTTC. This sequence encodes CSASDRGLEETQYF.

The rearrangement joins TRBV7-2 to TRBJ1-5; D is undetermined. The CDR3 sequence is 15 residues long. Germline V gene data show CDR1 as SGHTA and CDR2 as FQGNSA. Trimming took off 6 bases at V and 2 bases at J, with 14 bases between the two ends. This CDR3 reads CASSPVAVGNQPQHF. CDR3 coding DNA: TGTGCCAGCAGTCCCGTAGCAGTGGGCAATCAGCCCCAGCATTTT.

A word on this clonotype: Compared with germline, one end of the junction differs, possibly owing to a read error. The DNA for the CDR3 is TGCGCCAGCAGCCCTGGCGGGACAGGGGAAAATCAGCCCTTT. The encoded protein is CASSPGGTGENQPF. The chain is built from TRBV7-2 and TRBJ1-6, with 10 bases identical to TRBD1. The CDR3 runs 14 residues. Germline values: CDR1 SGHTA, CDR2 FQGNSA.

The CDR3 protein is CASSLAGGGGRDTQYF. In DNA form, the CDR3 reads TGCGCCAGCAGCTTGGCTGGCGGGGGGGGAAGGGATACGCAGTATTTT. The chain combines TRBV5-1 with TRBJ2-3; TRBD2 matches at 9 bases. V lost 0 bases to trimming and J lost 6 bases; unmatched junction nucleotides: 8. The CDR3 is made up of 16 amino acids. In germline, CDR1 is SGHRS, CDR2 YFSETQ.

The rearrangement joins TRBV29-1 to TRBJ2-7; D tentatively fits TRBD1 or TRBD2 (5 bases each). Germline lookup yields CDR1 SQVTM and CDR2 ANQGSEA. The CDR3 extends over 14 amino acids. The CDR3 spells CIGDRAVGSYEQYF. The CDR3 region has the DNA TGCATCGGTGACAGAGCGGTGGGCTCCTACGAGCAGTACTTC.

The V call is TRBV7-8, the J call TRBJ1-4, with TRBD1 identical over 7 bases. Germline CDR1 reads SGHVS; CDR2 reads FQNEAQ. The CDR3 sequence is 15 residues long. V shed 0 bases and J 17 bases; nucleotides not matched to a gene: 15. The DNA of the CDR3 is TGTGCCAGCAGCTTAGCGGTGGGACAGCGAGATTCACCCTTTTTT. Encoded protein: CASSLAVGQRDSPFF.

The V gene is TRBV19, the J gene TRBJ2-7, with TRBD1 identical over 7 bases. Per germline, CDR1 LNHDA and CDR2 SQIVND (reference sequence). This CDR3 is built from 15 residues. V was clipped by 9 bases and J by 13 bases; unmatched bases: 24. Here the CDR3 reads CASSGAAGQAFRQYF. The CDR3 DNA reads TGTGCCAGCAGCGGAGCGGCAGGACAGGCCTTTCGGCAATACTTC.

This clonotype was picked up a small number of times. The chain employs TRBV29-1 and TRBJ2-3, with D hard to call. Trimming took 4 bases from V and 6 from J, leaving 11 bases between them. This CDR3 spans 12 amino acids. CDR1 and CDR2 from the germline V gene are SQVTM and ANQGSEA. CDR3 nucleotides: TGCAGCGTTGGGCTATCCACCGATACGCAGTATTTT. This codes for CSVGLSTDTQYF.

The V gene is TRBV7-9, the J gene TRBJ2-3, with 10 bases fitting TRBD2. V was clipped by 6 bases and J by 6 bases; unmatched bases: 9. In germline, CDR1 is SEHNR, CDR2 FQNEAQ (reference sequence). This CDR3 spans 15 amino acids. This chain's CDR3 is CASSIAGGSKDTQYF. The CDR3 coding sequence is TGTGCCAGCAGTATAGCGGGGGGTAGCAAGGATACGCAGTATTTT.

This clonotype is a singleton in its sample. V is TRBV11-2 and J is TRBJ1-2, with no clear D. CDR1 and CDR2 (germline): SGHAT, FQNNGV. The CDR3 sequence is 12 residues long. Trimming shortened V by 8 bases and J by 9 bases, and 16 bases separated the two germline ends. This CDR3 reads CASSETSSCYTF. The CDR3 DNA is TGTGCCAGCTCCGAGACTAGTTCTTGCTACACCTTC. Complete variable domain (other parts from reference TRBV11-2 and TRBJ1-2): EAGVAQSPRYKIIEKRQSVAFWCNPISGHATLYWYQQILGQGPKLLIQFQNNGVVDDSQLPKDRFSAERLKGVDSTLKIQPAKLEDSAVYLCASSETSSCYTFGSGTRLTVV.

Many counts were recorded for this clonotype. The rearrangement uses TRBV7-2 and TRBJ1-2; D is unresolved. V lost 4 bases and J lost 6, with 6 bases in between. Germline V gene lookup returns CDR1 SGHTA and CDR2 FQGNSA. This CDR3 region has 11 residues. The CDR3 DNA follows: TGTGCCAGCAGCTCACGGAATGGCTACACCTTC. Protein: CASSSRNGYTF.

This clonotype was seen many times. The chain links TRBV19 to TRBJ2-3, with 12 nucleotides matching TRBD2. The CDR3 consists of 14 residues. V dropped 7 bases and J dropped 3; count of bases not matched to a gene: 2. CDR1 is LNHDA and CDR2 is SQIVND in the germline V gene (reference sequence). CDR3 protein: CASKLAGGTDTQYF. The CDR3 region has the DNA TGTGCCAGTAAACTAGCGGGGGGAACAGATACGCAGTATTTT.

This clonotype was seen repeatedly, ten times or more. The chain is built from TRBV24-1 and TRBJ2-5, with D perhaps matching TRBD1 (5 bases). The V gene's germline CDR1 is KGHDR and CDR2 SFDVKD. V lost 9 bases and J lost 0, with 19 bases in between. The CDR3 contains 16 residues. The CDR3 sequence: CATGNRNDRDQETQYF. CDR3 in DNA: TGTGCCACCGGGAACCGTAATGACAGAGACCAAGAGACCCAGTACTTC.

V gene TRBV2 combines with J gene TRBJ1-6; D is perhaps TRBD1 (5 bases). V was clipped by 5 bases and J by 6 bases, with 14 bases between them. In germline, CDR1 is SNHLY, CDR2 FYNNEI. The CDR3 loop spans 15 amino acids. This CDR3 reads CASSSLARVNSPLHF. The CDR3 DNA reads as TGTGCCAGCAGTTCCCTGGCCAGGGTTAATTCACCCCTCCACTTT.

The rearrangement joins TRBV13 to TRBJ1-3; D is ambiguous. Deletions cut 2 bases from V and 7 bases from J, with 9 bases between. The germline gives CDR1 PRHDT, CDR2 FYEKMQ (reference sequence). The CDR3 length is 13 residues. The CDR3 coding sequence is TGTGCCAGCAGCTTAAAGGACGGCAACACCATATATTTT. This gives the protein CASSLKDGNTIYF.

In DNA, the CDR3 is TGCGCCAGCAGTGCAGGGCGGGAGCGCGAGCAGTACTTC. This gives the protein CASSAGREREQYF. This chain connects TRBV10-2 to TRBJ2-7; 7 nucleotides line up with TRBD2. The CDR3 sequence is 13 residues long. Trimming removed 4 bases from V and 6 bases from J; junction bases left unmatched: 6. Germline V gene lookup returns CDR1 WSHSY and CDR2 SAAADI.

V usage is TRBV2 and J usage is TRBJ2-7; TRBD2 is a possible D gene (5 bases). The V end was cut by 7 bases, the J end by 9 bases, with 19 bases between. This CDR3 is 13 amino acids long. Germline CDR1 SNHLY, CDR2 FYNNEI. The CDR3 DNA reads TGTGCCAGCACCCAATCGGGTCTCGCGGGGCAGTACTTC. Protein sequence: CASTQSGLAGQYF.

The chain uses TRBV19 and TRBJ1-4; 8 bases are a match to TRBD1. Germline assignment: CDR1 LNHDA and CDR2 SQIVND (reference sequence). Trimming removed 3 bases from V and 6 bases from J; junction bases left unmatched: 3. This CDR3 has 14 residues. The CDR3 bases are TGTGCCAGTAGTATCGACAGGGGTTATGAAAAACTGTTTTTT. Translating it yields CASSIDRGYEKLFF.

The V and J genes are TRBV10-2 and TRBJ1-2; D is uncertain. Germline CDR1 and CDR2: WSHSY and SAAADI. The CDR3 totals 12 residues. V lost 9 bases, J lost 4 bases, and 12 bases lay in between. The CDR3 is CASTGELYGYTF. The CDR3 DNA reads as TGCGCCAGTACGGGAGAACTCTATGGCTACACCTTC.

The V gene is TRBV2, the J gene TRBJ1-5; D is ambiguous. CDR1 and CDR2 from the germline V gene are SNHLY and FYNNEI. The CDR3 loop spans 11 amino acids. V was pared by 6 bases and J by 15 bases, with 15 bases between. The CDR3: CASSQNQPVHF. DNA for the CDR3: TGTGCCAGCAGCCAAAATCAGCCCGTGCATTTT.

This clonotype was counted many times. V is TRBV6-6 and J is TRBJ1-2, with TRBD1 matching over 8 bases. CDR3 length: 13 residues. V trimming: 6 bases; J trimming: 8 bases; junction bases outside the gene matches: 8. Germline CDR1 MNHNY, CDR2 SVGAGI (reference sequence). The CDR3 sequence is CASRGGQGEGYTF. The DNA of the CDR3 is TGTGCCAGCAGGGGAGGACAGGGTGAAGGCTACACCTTC.

The chain links TRBV7-9 to TRBJ1-2, with D maybe TRBD1 (5 bases). CDR1 is SEHNR, CDR2 FQNEAQ, per germline (reference sequence). The CDR3 has 15 residues. Trimming took off 5 bases at V and 14 bases at J, with 27 bases between the two ends. The CDR3 loop reads CASSMGLGTKAVYTF. The CDR3 nucleotides are TGTGCCAGCAGCATGGGGCTGGGGACTAAAGCTGTCTATACCTTC.

The V and J genes are TRBV9 and TRBJ2-6, with D perhaps matching TRBD2 (5 bases). V was shortened by 4 bases and J by 10 bases, with 21 bases between the two germline ends. This CDR3 region has 16 residues. Germline lookup yields CDR1 SGDLS and CDR2 YYNGEE. Written as DNA, the CDR3 is TGTGCCAGCAGCTTAGGCCCGAGGGCCGGGGAGAACGTCCTGACTTTC. Residues: CASSLGPRAGENVLTF.

This chain connects TRBV10-3 to TRBJ2-1; D may match TRBD1 or TRBD2 (5 bases each). Between the trimmed V and J ends, which lost 6 bases and 2 bases, there was a span of 14 bases. Germline V gene sequence: CDR1 ENHRY, CDR2 SYGVKD. This CDR3 spans 15 amino acids. The CDR3 loop is CAISSRDGPYNEQFF. CDR3 in DNA: TGTGCCATCAGCTCCCGGGACGGCCCCTACAATGAGCAGTTCTTC.

As for this clonotype: One end of the junction does not line up with germline, which may come from a read error. The chain links TRBV7-9 to TRBJ1-1; TRBD1 might be the D (6 bases). Germline CDR1 and CDR2: SEHNR and FQNEAQ (reference sequence). The CDR3 runs 14 residues. For the CDR3, the DNA is TGTGCCAGCTCCTTGACAGGTGGGCACACTGAAGCTTACTTT. It translates to CASSLTGGHTEAYF.